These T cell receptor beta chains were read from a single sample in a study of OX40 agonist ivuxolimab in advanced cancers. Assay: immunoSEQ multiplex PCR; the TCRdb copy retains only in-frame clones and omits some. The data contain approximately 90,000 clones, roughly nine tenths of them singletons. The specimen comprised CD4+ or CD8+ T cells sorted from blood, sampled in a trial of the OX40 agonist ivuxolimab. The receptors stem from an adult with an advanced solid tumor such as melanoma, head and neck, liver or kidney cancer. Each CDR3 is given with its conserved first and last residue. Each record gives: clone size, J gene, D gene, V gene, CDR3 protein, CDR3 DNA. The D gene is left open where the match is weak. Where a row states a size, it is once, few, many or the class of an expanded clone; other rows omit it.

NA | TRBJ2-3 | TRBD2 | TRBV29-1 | CSVGTSGRDTQYF | TGCAGCGTTGGGACTAGCGGGCGGGATACGCAGTATTTT
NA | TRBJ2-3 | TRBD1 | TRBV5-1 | CASSPGQASTDTQYF | TGCGCCAGCAGTCCTGGACAGGCAAGCACAGATACGCAGTATTTT
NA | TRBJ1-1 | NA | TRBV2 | CASSGQMNTEAFF | TGTGCCAGCAGTGGACAGATGAACACTGAAGCTTTCTTT
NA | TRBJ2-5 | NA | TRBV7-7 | CASSKQGQETQYF | TGTGCCAGCAGCAAACAGGGTCAAGAGACCCAGTACTTC
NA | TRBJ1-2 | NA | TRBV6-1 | CASSVNPEGYTF | TGTGCCAGCAGTGTCAACCCCGAAGGCTACACCTTC
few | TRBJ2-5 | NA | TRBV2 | CASSEEGRETQYF | TGTGCCAGCAGTGAAGAGGGGCGGGAGACCCAGTACTTC
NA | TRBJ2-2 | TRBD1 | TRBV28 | CASSLSTGGTGELFF | TGTGCCAGCAGTTTATCGACAGGGGGCACCGGGGAGCTGTTTTTT
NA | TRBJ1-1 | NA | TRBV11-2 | CASSARVPNTEAFF | TGTGCCAGCAGCGCTCGAGTGCCGAACACTGAAGCTTTCTTT
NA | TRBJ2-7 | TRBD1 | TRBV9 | CASSVGTGLEQYF | TGTGCCAGCAGCGTGGGGACAGGCCTGGAGCAGTACTTC
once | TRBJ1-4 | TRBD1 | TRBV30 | CARGQGNGKLFF | TGTGCCCGCGGACAGGGAAACGGAAAACTGTTTTTT
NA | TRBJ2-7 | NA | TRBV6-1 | CASSFQRSSYEQYF | TGTGCCAGCAGTTTCCAGCGGAGCTCCTACGAGCAGTACTTC
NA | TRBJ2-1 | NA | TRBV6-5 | CASSSGGGEQFF | TGTGCCAGCAGTTCAGGGGGAGGTGAGCAGTTCTTC
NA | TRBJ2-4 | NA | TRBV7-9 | CASSSRKDSLAKNIQYF | TGTGCCAGCAGCTCCAGGAAGGACAGCTTAGCCAAAAACATTCAGTACTTC